The 22 T cell receptor beta chains below come from one sample, sequenced in a study of OX40 agonist ivuxolimab in advanced cancers. Produced via immunoSEQ multiplex PCR; TCRdb's table is partial and in-frame only. Of tens of thousands of clones listed, 86% are singletons. Source: CD4+ or CD8+ T cells sorted from blood, taken in a trial of the OX40 agonist ivuxolimab. The receptors come from an adult with an advanced solid tumor such as melanoma, head and neck, liver or kidney cancer.

The chain employs TRBV19 and TRBJ2-2; D is perhaps TRBD1 (6 bases). V shed 7 bases and J shed 0 bases, with 12 bases lying between them. Germline-derived CDR1 and CDR2 are LNHDA and SQIVND (reference sequence). CDR3 length: 15 residues. In DNA, the CDR3 is TGTGCCAGTAATCCGACAGGATCGAACACCGGGGAGCTGTTTTTT. This gives the protein CASNPTGSNTGELFF.

This chain connects TRBV19 to TRBJ1-2; D gene unclear. The CDR3 sequence is 13 residues long. V was clipped by 0 bases and J by 5 bases, with 7 bases between them. CDR1 and CDR2 (germline): LNHDA, SQIVND (reference sequence). Written as DNA, the CDR3 is TGTGCCAGTAGTATAGAGGGAGCGTATGGCTACACCTTC. It translates to CASSIEGAYGYTF.

The genes are TRBV9 and TRBJ1-4; the match to TRBD1 covers 8 bases. Unmatched junction bases numbered 4, after V lost 2 bases and J lost 7 bases. Germline V gene sequence: CDR1 SGDLS, CDR2 YYNGEE. The CDR3 runs to 14 residues. The CDR3: CASSVTGTGEKLFF. The CDR3 bases are TGTGCCAGCAGCGTTACCGGGACAGGTGAAAAACTGTTTTTT.

As DNA, the CDR3 is TGTGCCAGCAGCTTCATTGGTGGGGGATCGTACAATGAGCAGTTCTTC. Translated, it gives CASSFIGGGSYNEQFF. J is TRBJ2-1 and V is TRBV5-4; D tentatively reads TRBD1 or TRBD2 (5 bases each). The CDR3 is 16 amino acids. V was pared by 2 bases and J by 4 bases, with 16 bases between. Germline V gives CDR1 SGHNT, CDR2 YYREEE (reference sequence). The whole variable domain, filled in from reference TRBV5-4 and TRBJ2-1, reads ETGVTQSPTHLIKTRGQQVTLRCSSQSGHNTVSWYQQALGQGPQFIFQYYREEENGRGNFPPRFSGLQFPNYSSELNVNALELDDSALYLCASSFIGGGSYNEQFFGPGTRLTVL.

The V and J genes are TRBV2 and TRBJ1-5, with D possibly TRBD1 on 5 matching bases. Germline values: CDR1 SNHLY, CDR2 FYNNEI. The CDR3 runs 14 residues. V dropped 1 base and J dropped 5 bases, with 9 bases sitting between them. CDR3 in DNA: TGTGCCAGCAGTGAAGGGGGCGGATATCAGCCCCAGCATTTT. Encoded protein: CASSEGGGYQPQHF.

The gene calls are TRBV14 and TRBJ1-3; weak D call: TRBD1 (6 bases). The CDR3 has 16 residues. The germline V gene has CDR1 SGHDN and CDR2 FVKESK. V was clipped by 2 bases and J by 4 bases, with 15 bases between them. Here the CDR3 reads CASSQTGSPSGNTIYF. The CDR3 coding sequence is TGTGCCAGCAGCCAAACAGGGTCTCCTTCGGGAAACACCATATATTTT.

This chain's CDR3 is CAWSGFSANEKLFF. The DNA of the CDR3 is TGTGCCTGGAGTGGGTTTAGCGCTAATGAAAAACTGTTTTTT. The V and J genes are TRBV30 and TRBJ1-4, with D uncertain. The germline V gene has CDR1 GTSNPN and CDR2 SVGIG (reference sequence). The CDR3 spans 14 residues. Between the trimmed V and J ends, which lost 1 base and 3 bases, there was a span of 9 bases.

This chain connects TRBV7-3 to TRBJ1-5, with TRBD1 matching over 8 bases. V shed 8 bases and J 5 bases; nucleotides not matched to a gene: 5. CDR1 and CDR2 from the germline V gene are SGHTA and FQGTGA. This CDR3 spans 13 amino acids. The CDR3 nucleotides read TGTGCCAGCGCGACAGGGGCCCATCAGCCCCAGCATTTT. Residues: CASATGAHQPQHF.

The chain employs TRBV2 and TRBJ1-4; a weak D match, TRBD1 (5 bases). Germline CDR1 and CDR2: SNHLY and FYNNEI. V shed 2 bases and J shed 6 bases, with 10 bases lying between them. The CDR3 totals 14 residues. The DNA for the CDR3 is TGTGCCAGCAGTGAACAGGGAGGGGATGAAAAACTGTTTTTT. This translates into CASSEQGGDEKLFF.

This chain joins TRBV18 and TRBJ2-2; perhaps TRBD1 as D (6 bases). Germline CDR1 KGHSH, CDR2 LQKENI. The CDR3 contains 17 residues. V lost 2 bases to trimming and J lost 0 bases, with 13 bases between them. CDR3 protein: CASSPGTGTPNTGELFF. In DNA, the CDR3 is TGTGCCAGCTCACCAGGGACCGGGACACCGAACACCGGGGAGCTGTTTTTT.

The chain employs TRBV30 and TRBJ2-5; tentative D call: TRBD1 (5 bases). The germline V and J ends were trimmed by 1 base and 1 base, with 10 bases remaining between them. In germline, CDR1 is GTSNPN, CDR2 SVGIG (reference sequence). The CDR3 contains 14 residues. The CDR3 sequence is CAWSEVGVQETQYF. CDR3 coding DNA: TGTGCCTGGAGTGAAGTAGGGGTCCAAGAGACCCAGTACTTC.

This sequence joins TRBV7-9 and TRBJ2-5; D gene ambiguous. V lost 1 base, J lost 10 bases, and 10 bases lay in between. The V gene's germline CDR1 is SEHNR and CDR2 FQNEAQ (reference sequence). The CDR3 spans 12 residues. CDR3 nucleotide sequence: TGTGCCAGCAGCTTAGAACTGACCAGCCAGTACTTC. Protein: CASSLELTSQYF.

This chain connects TRBV19 to TRBJ2-1, with TRBD2 as a possible D gene (6 bases). Per germline, CDR1 LNHDA and CDR2 SQIVND (reference sequence). The CDR3 is 14 residues long. V lost 1 base and J 9 bases, leaving 13 bases between the germline ends. The DNA for the CDR3 is TGTGCCAGTAGTATAGGGCGGGGTGTGGGTGAGCAGTTCTTC. It is translated as CASSIGRGVGEQFF.

The chain links TRBV29-1 to TRBJ2-5, with TRBD2 matching 11 bases. This CDR3 is built from 17 residues. CDR1 is SQVTM and CDR2 is ANQGSEA in the germline V gene. J lost 0 bases, V lost 4 bases, and 10 bases had no gene match. CDR3 coding DNA: TGCAGCGTTGTTGAGACTAGCGGGGACCCGTACCAAGAGACCCAGTACTTC. Its protein product is CSVVETSGDPYQETQYF.

The chain joins TRBV4-3 to TRBJ1-1; D gene unclear. V was trimmed by 0 bases and J by 4 bases, leaving 9 bases between them. CDR1 LGHNA and CDR2 YSLEER come from the germline V gene. The CDR3 is 14 residues long. CDR3 DNA sequence: TGCGCCAGCAGCCAAGATTGGATCGGCACTGAAGCTTTCTTT. Protein product: CASSQDWIGTEAFF.

V is TRBV9 and J is TRBJ1-2; 7 bases map to TRBD1. Trimming took 3 bases from V and 7 from J; bases not matched to a gene: 9. Germline CDR1 is SGDLS and CDR2 is YYNGEE. The CDR3 runs to 14 residues. The CDR3 sequence is CASSASGTVGGYTF. The CDR3 region has the DNA TGTGCCAGCAGCGCCTCCGGGACAGTAGGTGGCTACACCTTC.

V is TRBV5-5 and J is TRBJ1-5, with unresolved D. CDR3 length: 15 residues. Trimming took 1 base from V and 4 from J, leaving 12 bases between them. Looked up from germline, CDR1 is SGHKS and CDR2 is YYEKEE (reference sequence). In DNA form, the CDR3 reads TGTGCCAGCAGCTTGTTATTCCGGGAAAATCAGCCCCAGCATTTT. It codes for CASSLLFRENQPQHF.

The chain combines TRBV5-1 with TRBJ1-3; 7 nucleotides align to TRBD1. The V segment lost 3 bases and the J segment 6 bases; nucleotides outside the gene matches: 12. Germline V gene lookup returns CDR1 SGHRS and CDR2 YFSETQ. CDR3 length equals 16 residues. The CDR3 spells CASSSGQDWVKNTIYF. The CDR3 bases are TGCGCCAGCAGCTCCGGACAGGATTGGGTAAAAAACACCATATATTTT. Combining the CDR3 with reference TRBV5-1 and TRBJ1-3 gives the whole variable domain KAGVTQTPRYLIKTRGQQVTLSCSPISGHRSVSWYQQTPGQGLQFLFEYFSETQRNKGNFPGRFSGRQFSNSRSEMNVSTLELGDSALYLCASSSGQDWVKNTIYFGEGSWLTVV.

This chain connects TRBV7-8 to TRBJ2-7; 8 bases match TRBD2. There are 16 residues in the CDR3. CDR1 is SGHVS, CDR2 FQNEAQ, per germline. With V trimmed by 1 base and J by 1 base, 6 bases remained unmatched. The CDR3 DNA follows: TGTGCCAGCAGCTTAGAAGGTAGCGGGGTTTCCTACGAGCAGTACTTC. Translation gives CASSLEGSGVSYEQYF.

The gene calls are TRBV5-1 and TRBJ2-1; TRBD2 agrees at 11 bases. This CDR3 has 15 residues. Trimming at V came to 2 bases and at J to 10 bases, leaving 8 bases not matched to a gene. Germline CDR1 and CDR2: SGHRS and YFSETQ. CDR3 coding DNA: TGCGCCAGCAGCTTAAGTAGCGGGGGGGCCGAGGAGCAGTTCTTC. Residues: CASSLSSGGAEEQFF.

The chain couples TRBV27 to TRBJ2-5; D is ambiguous. This CDR3 comprises 15 residues. Germline CDR1 MNHEY, CDR2 SMNVEV (reference sequence). The V gene lost 6 bases and the J gene lost 5 bases, with 19 bases spanning the gap. The CDR3 DNA reads TGTGCCAGCAGCCGTAGTCGAGGCCTGGGGGAGACCCAGTACTTC. This translates into CASSRSRGLGETQYF.

The chain has TRBV5-1 and TRBJ1-3, with a weak D call TRBD1 (5 bases). The germline CDR1 and CDR2 sequences are SGHRS and YFSETQ. V dropped 0 bases and J dropped 2 bases, with 12 bases sitting between them. CDR3 size: 16 residues. For the CDR3, the DNA is TGCGCCAGCAGCTTGGGGGACCTACTGGCTGGAAACACCATATATTTT. Amino acid sequence: CASSLGDLLAGNTIYF.